This T cell receptor (beta chain) was documented in a study of blood T cells in healthy people across ages. As for the study in general: When template switching was applied, about one barcoded beta molecule was captured per two T cells.

Next came a second PCR, run for about 6 to 11 cycles, which used a sample-barcoded 5' primer along with a J-beta primer mix. TCRdb passed the 5' RACE reads through MiXCR, listing each CDR3 protein once. The sample records 850,000 to 1,300,000 distinct CDR3 sequences, around 43% being singletons. This CDR3 has 15 amino acids. Trimming took 0 bases from V and 4 from J; bases not matched to a gene: 4. From germline, CDR1 is MNHEY and CDR2 SMNVEV (reference sequence). This sequence joins TRBV27 and TRBJ2-3, with 7 bases lining up with TRBD1. The specimen sequenced was blood. The origin of this receptor is a woman aged 55 to 70 in good health. DNA of the CDR3: TGTGCCAGCAGTTTATCGCCACAGGGGCCAGATACGCAGTATTTT. Its protein is CASSLSPQGPDTQYF.